The TCR beta chain described here comes from a study of blood T cell repertoires in COVID-19. Study-wide background: There were acute and convalescent COVID-19 samples, and they came from the United States, Italy and Spain. From T cells, B-cell-depleted T cells, or PBMCs came the material, which was cDNA or gDNA.

Per the original data handling: Estimation of nucleated cell counts relied on the amplification of reference gene primers. Using immunoSEQ multiplex PCR, the repertoire was profiled, and TCRdb retains in-frame clones only, with some absent. V and J calls and clone size follow that table, whereas D and trimming were derived from the DNA. The table records about 110,000 clones, 60% to 85% of them present only once. Germline loops: CDR1 SGHVS, CDR2 FNYEAQ. Trimming took off 2 bases at V and 4 bases at J, with 6 bases between the two ends. CDR3 size: 13 residues. Input material: peripheral blood. The source of this sequence is a man between 70 and 80 years old with acute or convalescent COVID-19. This chain connects TRBV7-6 to TRBJ1-5, with D uncertain. CDR3 coding DNA: TGTGCCAGCAGCTTATCAGAAAATCAGCCCCAGCATTTT. It encodes CASSLSENQPQHF.